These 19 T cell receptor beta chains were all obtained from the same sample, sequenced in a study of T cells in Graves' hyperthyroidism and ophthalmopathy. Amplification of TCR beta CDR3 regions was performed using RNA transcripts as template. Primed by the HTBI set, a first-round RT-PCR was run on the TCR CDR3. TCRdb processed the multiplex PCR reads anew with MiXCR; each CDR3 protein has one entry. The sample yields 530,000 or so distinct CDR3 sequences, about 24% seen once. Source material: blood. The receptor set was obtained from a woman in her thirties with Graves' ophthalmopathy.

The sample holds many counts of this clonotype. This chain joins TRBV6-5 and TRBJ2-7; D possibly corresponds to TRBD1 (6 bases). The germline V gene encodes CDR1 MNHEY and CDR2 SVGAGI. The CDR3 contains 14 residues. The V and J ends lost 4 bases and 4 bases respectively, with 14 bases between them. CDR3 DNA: TGTGCCAGCAGTTTACCCGGACAGCCTTACGAGCAGTACTTC. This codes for CASSLPGQPYEQYF.

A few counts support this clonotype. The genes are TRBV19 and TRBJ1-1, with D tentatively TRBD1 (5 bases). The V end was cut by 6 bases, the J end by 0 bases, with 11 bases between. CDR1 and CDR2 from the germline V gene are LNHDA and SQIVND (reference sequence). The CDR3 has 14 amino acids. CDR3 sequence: CASSPRTLNTEAFF. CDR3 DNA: TGTGCCAGTAGCCCAAGGACACTGAACACTGAAGCTTTCTTT.

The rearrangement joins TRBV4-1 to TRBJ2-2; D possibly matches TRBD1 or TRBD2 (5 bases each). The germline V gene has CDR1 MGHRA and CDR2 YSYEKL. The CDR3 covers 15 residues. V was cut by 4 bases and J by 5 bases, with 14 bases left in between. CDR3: CASSPSRGATGELFF. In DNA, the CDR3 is TGCGCCAGCAGCCCCAGTAGAGGGGCTACCGGGGAGCTGTTTTTT.

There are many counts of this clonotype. This CDR3 reads CASTIGRGGEDGELFF. The DNA for the CDR3 is TGTGCCAGCACCATCGGGAGGGGCGGGGAAGACGGGGAGCTGTTTTTT. The genes are TRBV6-1 and TRBJ2-2; the match to TRBD2 covers 8 bases. The CDR3 length is 16 residues. The trim removed 7 bases at V and 7 bases at J, leaving 14 bases unmatched. Germline loops: CDR1 MNHNS, CDR2 SASEGT.

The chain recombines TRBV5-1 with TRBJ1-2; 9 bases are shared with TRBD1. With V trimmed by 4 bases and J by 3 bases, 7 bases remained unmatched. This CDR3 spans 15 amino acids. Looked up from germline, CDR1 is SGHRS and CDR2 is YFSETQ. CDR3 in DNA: TGCGCCAGCAGCCCCCAGGGACAGGGTGACTATGGCTACACCTTC. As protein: CASSPQGQGDYGYTF. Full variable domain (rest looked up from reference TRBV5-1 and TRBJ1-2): KAGVTQTPRYLIKTRGQQVTLSCSPISGHRSVSWYQQTPGQGLQFLFEYFSETQRNKGNFPGRFSGRQFSNSRSEMNVSTLELGDSALYLCASSPQGQGDYGYTFGSGTRLTVV.

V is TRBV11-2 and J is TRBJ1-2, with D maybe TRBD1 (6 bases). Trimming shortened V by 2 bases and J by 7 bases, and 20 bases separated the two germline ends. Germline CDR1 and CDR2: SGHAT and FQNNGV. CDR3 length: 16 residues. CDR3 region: CASSLSHTQGYRGYTF. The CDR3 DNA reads TGTGCCAGCAGCTTATCCCATACACAGGGCTATCGTGGCTACACCTTC.

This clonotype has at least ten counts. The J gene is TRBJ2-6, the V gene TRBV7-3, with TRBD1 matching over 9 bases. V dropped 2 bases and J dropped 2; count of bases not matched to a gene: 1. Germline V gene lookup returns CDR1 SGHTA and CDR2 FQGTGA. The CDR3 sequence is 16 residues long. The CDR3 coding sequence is TGTGCCAGCAGCTTAGGGGACAGGGCTGGGGCCAACGTCCTGACTTTC. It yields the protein CASSLGDRAGANVLTF.

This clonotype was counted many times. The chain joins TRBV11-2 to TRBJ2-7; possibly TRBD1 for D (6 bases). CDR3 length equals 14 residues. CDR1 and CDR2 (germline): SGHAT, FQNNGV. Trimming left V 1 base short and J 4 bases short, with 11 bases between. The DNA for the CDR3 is TGTGCCAGCAGCTTAGGAACAGGGTCATACGAGCAGTACTTC. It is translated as CASSLGTGSYEQYF.

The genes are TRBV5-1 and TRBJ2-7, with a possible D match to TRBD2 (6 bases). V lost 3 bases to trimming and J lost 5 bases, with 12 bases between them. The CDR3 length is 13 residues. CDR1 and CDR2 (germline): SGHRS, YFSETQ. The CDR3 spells CASSSTAGNEQYF. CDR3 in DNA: TGCGCCAGCAGCTCCACCGCGGGGAACGAGCAGTACTTC.

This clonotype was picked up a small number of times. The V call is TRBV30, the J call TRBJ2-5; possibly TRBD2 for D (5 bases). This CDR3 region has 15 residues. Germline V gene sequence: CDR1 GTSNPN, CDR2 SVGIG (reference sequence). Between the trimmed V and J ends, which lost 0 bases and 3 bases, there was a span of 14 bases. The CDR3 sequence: CAWSVWEPGKETQYF. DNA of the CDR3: TGTGCCTGGAGTGTATGGGAGCCGGGGAAAGAGACCCAGTACTTC.

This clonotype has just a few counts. CDR3 residues: CASSPRWGVGQETQYF. CDR3 DNA: TGTGCCAGCAGCCCACGATGGGGGGTGGGCCAAGAGACCCAGTACTTC. V gene TRBV7-8 combines with J gene TRBJ2-5; a possible D gene is TRBD2 (6 bases). V was pared by 5 bases and J by 1 base, with 17 bases between. Germline V gene data show CDR1 as SGHVS and CDR2 as FQNEAQ. The CDR3 has 16 amino acids.

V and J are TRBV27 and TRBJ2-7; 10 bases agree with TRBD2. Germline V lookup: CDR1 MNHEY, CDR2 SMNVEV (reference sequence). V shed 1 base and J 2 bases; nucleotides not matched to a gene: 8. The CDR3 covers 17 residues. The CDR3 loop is CASSLYRGSGRTYEQYF. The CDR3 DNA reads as TGTGCCAGCAGTTTATACCGGGGTAGCGGGAGGACCTACGAGCAGTACTTC.

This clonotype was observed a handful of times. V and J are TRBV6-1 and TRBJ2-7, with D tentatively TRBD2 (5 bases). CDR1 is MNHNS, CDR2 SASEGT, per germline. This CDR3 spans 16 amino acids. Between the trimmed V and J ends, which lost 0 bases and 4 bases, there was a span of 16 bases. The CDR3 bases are TGTGCCAGCAGTGAAGCGCTGAAAATTAGCGAATACGAGCAGTACTTC. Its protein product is CASSEALKISEYEQYF.

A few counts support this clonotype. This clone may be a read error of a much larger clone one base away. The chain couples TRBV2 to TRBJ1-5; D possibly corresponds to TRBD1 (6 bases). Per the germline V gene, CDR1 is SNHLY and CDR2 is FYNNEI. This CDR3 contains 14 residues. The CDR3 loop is CASRGQYSNQPRHF. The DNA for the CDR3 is TGTGCCAGCAGAGGACAGTATAGCAATCAGCCCCGGCATTTT. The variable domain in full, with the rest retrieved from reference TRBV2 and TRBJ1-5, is EPEVTQTPSHQVTQMGQEVILRCVPISNHLYFYWYRQILGQKVEFLVSFYNNEISEKSEIFDDQFSVERPDGSNFTLKIRSTKLEDSAMYFCASRGQYSNQPRHFGDGTRLSIL.

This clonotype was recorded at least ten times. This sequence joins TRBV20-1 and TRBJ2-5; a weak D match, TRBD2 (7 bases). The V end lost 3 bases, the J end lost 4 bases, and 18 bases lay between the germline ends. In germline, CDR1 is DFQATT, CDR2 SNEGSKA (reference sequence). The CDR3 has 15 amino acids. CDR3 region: CSASSPGGVIETQYF. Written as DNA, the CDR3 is TGCAGTGCTAGTTCCCCGGGGGGCGTAATAGAGACCCAGTACTTC.

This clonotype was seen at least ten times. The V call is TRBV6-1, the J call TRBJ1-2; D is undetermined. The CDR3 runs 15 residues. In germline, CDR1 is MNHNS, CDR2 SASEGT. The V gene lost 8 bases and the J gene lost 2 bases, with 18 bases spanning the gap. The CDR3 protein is CASSSGNAINYGYTF. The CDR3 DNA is TGTGCCAGCTCTTCCGGGAACGCAATAAACTATGGCTACACCTTC.

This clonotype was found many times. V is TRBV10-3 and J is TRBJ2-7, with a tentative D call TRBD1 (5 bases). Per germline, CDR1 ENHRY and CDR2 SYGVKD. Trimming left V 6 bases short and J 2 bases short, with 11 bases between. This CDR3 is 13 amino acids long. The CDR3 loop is CAISLGQPYEQYF. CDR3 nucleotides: TGTGCCATCAGCCTAGGACAACCCTACGAGCAGTACTTC.

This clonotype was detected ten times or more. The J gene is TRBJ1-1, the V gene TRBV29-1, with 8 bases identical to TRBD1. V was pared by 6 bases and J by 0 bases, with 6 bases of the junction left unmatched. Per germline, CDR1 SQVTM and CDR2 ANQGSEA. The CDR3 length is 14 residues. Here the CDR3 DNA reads TGCAGCGTCGGACAGGGACCAATGAACACTGAAGCTTTCTTT. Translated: CSVGQGPMNTEAFF.

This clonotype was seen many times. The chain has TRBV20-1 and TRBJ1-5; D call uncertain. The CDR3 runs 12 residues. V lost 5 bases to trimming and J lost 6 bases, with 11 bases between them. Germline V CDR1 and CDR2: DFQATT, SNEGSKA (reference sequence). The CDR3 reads CSARSHFQPQHF. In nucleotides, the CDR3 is TGCAGTGCTCGCTCCCACTTTCAGCCCCAGCATTTT.